Presented here are 6 T cell receptor beta chains from one specimen sequenced in a study of blood T cell repertoires in COVID-19. Sequencing was performed with immunoSEQ multiplex PCR; in TCRdb, only in-frame clones are kept and a portion is missing. The table lists approximately 61,000 clones, almost 90% of them singletons, with 18% in the top ten. Sequenced material: peripheral blood. All receptors derive from a woman of 80 years or more with active COVID-19.

The rearrangement links TRBV6-6 to TRBJ2-7, with 7 bases matching TRBD1. With 7 bases clipped from V and 6 bases from J, the junction kept 9 bases outside the gene matches. Per germline, CDR1 MNHNY and CDR2 SVGAGI (reference sequence). The CDR3 has 13 residues. The CDR3 protein is CASTRTGVGEQYF. CDR3 sequence (DNA): TGTGCCAGCACCAGGACAGGTGTAGGCGAGCAGTACTTC.

V gene TRBV4-3 combines with J gene TRBJ1-4; TRBD1 aligns across 12 bases. Germline V gene sequence: CDR1 LGHNA, CDR2 YSLEER. J gave up 7 bases and V 8 bases, and 2 bases lay outside the gene matches. This CDR3 is 13 amino acids long. In DNA, the CDR3 is TGCGCCAGCGGGGACAGGGGGCCTGAAAAACTGTTTTTT. Encoded protein: CASGDRGPEKLFF.

The V and J genes are TRBV2 and TRBJ1-5, with D hard to call. V dropped 6 bases and J dropped 0 bases, with 9 bases sitting between them. The CDR3 contains 14 residues. CDR1 and CDR2 (germline): SNHLY, FYNNEI. The CDR3 spells CASRGPPSNQPQHF. The CDR3 DNA reads TGTGCCAGCAGGGGCCCCCCTAGCAATCAGCCCCAGCATTTT.

This rearrangement joins TRBV5-6 to TRBJ1-5; 9 nucleotides match TRBD1. In germline, CDR1 is SGHDT, CDR2 YYEEEE. J lost 3 bases, V lost 4 bases, and 11 bases had no gene match. This CDR3 has 17 residues. The CDR3 loop reads CASSLYPGTGSNQPQHF. CDR3 in DNA: TGTGCCAGCAGCCTATACCCCGGGACAGGGTCCAATCAGCCCCAGCATTTT. Filled out from reference TRBV5-6 and TRBJ1-5, the complete variable domain reads DAGVTQSPTHLIKTRGQQVTLRCSPKSGHDTVSWYQQALGQGPQFIFQYYEEEERQRGNFPDRFSGHQFPNYSSELNVNALLLGDSALYLCASSLYPGTGSNQPQHFGDGTRLSIL.

J is TRBJ2-3 and V is TRBV9, with TRBD2 matching over 9 bases. The CDR3 is 17 amino acids. The V gene's germline CDR1 is SGDLS and CDR2 YYNGEE. V gave up 0 bases and J gave up 5 bases; unmatched junction bases: 10. CDR3 in amino acids: CASSVELMAGGVDTQYF. DNA of the CDR3: TGTGCCAGCAGCGTAGAGTTGATGGCGGGGGGGGTAGATACGCAGTATTTT.

This rearrangement joins TRBV11-1 to TRBJ2-3; possible D gene TRBD2, 6 bases. The V end was cut by 1 base, the J end by 4 bases, with 15 bases between. From germline, CDR1 is SGHAT and CDR2 FQDESV (reference sequence). There are 16 residues in the CDR3. The CDR3 DNA reads TGTGCCAGCAGCTTAGGACTCGATAGCGGTGCAGATACGCAGTATTTT. Residues: CASSLGLDSGADTQYF.